This T cell receptor (beta chain) was retrieved from a study of T cell clones after liver transplantation. The method was immunoSEQ multiplex PCR; TCRdb's version includes in-frame clones alone and lacks a portion of them. The table has around 110,000 clones, approximately 90% seen once. Germline values: CDR1 SGHRS, CDR2 YFSETQ. The V and J ends lost 4 bases and 7 bases, in that order; junction bases with no gene match: 12. The CDR3 has 15 residues. This TCR came from a human patient who received a liver transplant. The graft donor may be the source of some T cells. Sequences were derived from CD4+ T cells from blood, sampled 12 months after liver transplant. The chain employs TRBV5-1 and TRBJ2-7, with 9 bases aligning to TRBD1. DNA for the CDR3: TGCGCCAGCAGCGGCGGGACAGGGACTTCGGGGGAGCAGTACTTC. This gives the protein CASSGGTGTSGEQYF. Complete variable domain (other parts from reference TRBV5-1 and TRBJ2-7): KAGVTQTPRYLIKTRGQQVTLSCSPISGHRSVSWYQQTPGQGLQFLFEYFSETQRNKGNFPGRFSGRQFSNSRSEMNVSTLELGDSALYLCASSGGTGTSGEQYFGPGTRLTVT.